These T cell receptor beta chains were read from a single sample in a study of Ad26.COV2.S vaccination and SARS-CoV-2 variants. Sequencing was performed with immunoSEQ multiplex PCR; in TCRdb, only in-frame clones are kept and a portion is missing. The sample contains 300,000 to 350,000 clones, around 84% of which appear only once. Specimen: peripheral blood, collected in a trial of Ad26.COV2.S vaccine versus placebo. The receptors come from a person between 18 and 60 years old who received the Ad26.COV2.S COVID-19 vaccine or a placebo. Both conserved end residues are part of each CDR3. Each record gives: J gene, clone size, V gene, CDR3 length, D gene, CDR3 DNA, CDR3 protein. The D gene is left open where the match is weak. Size is stated for part of the rows, as once, few or many counts, or as a class when the clone is expanded.

TRBJ2-6 NA TRBV5-6 14 NA TGTGCCAGCAGCTTGGTGTCTGGGGCCAACGTCCTGACTTTC CASSLVSGANVLTF
TRBJ2-1 once TRBV4-1 12 NA TGCGCCAGCAGCCACCCCTACAATGAGCAGTTCTTC CASSHPYNEQFF
TRBJ2-2 NA TRBV6-2/TRBV6-3 13 NA TGTGCCAGCAGCGGGACTGTCCCCGGGGAGCTGTTTTTT CASSGTVPGELFF
TRBJ1-4 NA TRBV5-4 15 NA TGTGCCAGCAGCCTCCAGACAGGTCTGGATGAAAAACTGTTTTTT CASSLQTGLDEKLFF
TRBJ1-5 NA TRBV2 13 TRBD1 TGTGCCAGCAAGGGACAGATAAATCAGCCCCAGCATTTT CASKGQINQPQHF
TRBJ1-2 once TRBV5-1 14 NA TGCGCCAGCAGCTTGGAACGGAGGAACTATGGCTACACCTTC CASSLERRNYGYTF
TRBJ1-1 NA TRBV2 13 NA TGTGCCAGCAGTGGACAGCTAGGGACTGAAGCTTTCTTT CASSGQLGTEAFF
TRBJ1-5 NA TRBV7-6 15 NA TGTGCCAGCAGCCCAAGCTGGGGGAGGAATCAGCCCCAGCATTTT CASSPSWGRNQPQHF
TRBJ1-2 NA TRBV27 13 NA TGTGCCAGCAGTAGGGTTTCCAACTATGGCTACACCTTC CASSRVSNYGYTF
TRBJ1-2 NA TRBV9 21 NA TGTGCCAGCAGCGGAACCTACCCCATGACGGTGCTAGGGGAGCGTTCCTATGGCTACACCTTC CASSGTYPMTVLGERSYGYTF
TRBJ1-1 NA TRBV29-1 13 NA TGCAGCGGCCAGGGAGTTGCGAGCACTGAAGCTTTCTTT CSGQGVASTEAFF
TRBJ1-4 NA TRBV6-5 14 TRBD1 TGTGCCAGCAGGAAGGACAGGGCACGAGAAAAACTGTTTTTT CASRKDRAREKLFF